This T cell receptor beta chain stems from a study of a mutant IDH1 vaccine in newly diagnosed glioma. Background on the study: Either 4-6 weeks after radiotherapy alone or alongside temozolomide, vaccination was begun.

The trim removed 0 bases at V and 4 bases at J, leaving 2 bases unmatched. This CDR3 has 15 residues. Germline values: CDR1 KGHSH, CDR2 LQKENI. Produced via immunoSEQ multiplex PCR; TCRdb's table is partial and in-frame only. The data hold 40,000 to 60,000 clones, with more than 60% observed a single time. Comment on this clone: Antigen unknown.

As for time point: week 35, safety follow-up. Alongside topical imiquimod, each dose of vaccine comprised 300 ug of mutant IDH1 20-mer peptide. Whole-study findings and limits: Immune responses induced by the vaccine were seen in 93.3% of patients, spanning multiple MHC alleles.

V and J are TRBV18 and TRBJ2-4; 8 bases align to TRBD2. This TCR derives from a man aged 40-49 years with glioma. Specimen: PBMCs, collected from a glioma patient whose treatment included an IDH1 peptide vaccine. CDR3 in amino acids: CASSPPSGEKNIQYF. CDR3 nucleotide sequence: TGTGCCAGCTCACCACCTAGCGGGGAGAAAAACATTCAGTACTTC.